This TCR beta chain originates from a study of T cell repertoires in cytomegalovirus infection (dated by TCRdb to between 2019 and 2020). For context, the study as a whole: Donor HLA type was relevant to the analysis, as public TCR beta signatures indicated carriage of CMV infection together with the matching HLA type. Overall study results and their limits: In both this cohort and an independent cohort of some 380 donors, the cumulative frequency of public TCR beta family members distinguished carriers of CMV infection plus the relevant HLA type. In the ex vivo response, HLA-C-restricted CMV-specific TCR beta clonotypes were dominant, and in two of eight donors the single most frequent clonotype came from this HLA-C-restricted group.

This clonotype was seen a handful of times. Its antigen is still unknown. No much larger clone exists at a distance of one base, and base qualities are not known. The sequencing machine was an Illumina HiSeq 1500. TCRdb handled the public reads itself, with Q25 trimming in fastp and clone calling in MiXCR, and kept productive beta chains. Here each entry gathers all rows of one CDR3 protein and keeps the most common genes and DNA. This sample lists about 490,000 distinct CDR3 sequences; approximately 26% were detected once. The top ten hold less than 15% of the sample. CDR3 length: 14 amino acids, cysteine to phenylalanine. Only the CDR3 DNA stays, 42 bases, in frame from base 1. The germline V gene (reference sequence) sets CDR1 to SEHNR and CDR2 to FQNEAQ. V sheds 5 bases and J sheds 7 bases, leaving 17 bases between their ends.

The sequencing input was PBMCs. This chain joins TRBV7-9 to TRBJ2-5; TRBD2 is perhaps the D gene, given 5 matching bases. The sequence came from a human donor in good health (CMV status not recorded). Some clones in this sample may be carry-over from other donors' samples. The CDR3 reads as follows: CASSHMKAGGTQYF. The nucleotide sequence reads as follows: TGTGCCAGCAGCCATATGAAGGCGGGCGGGACCCAGTACTTC.